The 22 T cell receptor beta chains presented below share a single source sample, sequenced in a study of spatial heterogeneity in lung cancer. MiXCR, run by TCRdb on the 5' RACE reads, gives a single entry per CDR3 protein. This table holds more than 5,500 distinct CDR3 sequences, around 6.7% found once. Time point defined: sample taken at primary tumor resection. Sequenced here: PBMCs, sampled at surgery. These receptor sequences come from a male donor with early-stage non-small cell lung cancer.

This clonotype was counted a few times. This sequence joins TRBV29-1 and TRBJ2-1; weak D call: TRBD1 (5 bases). This CDR3 region has 13 residues. Looked up from germline, CDR1 is SQVTM and CDR2 is ANQGSEA. Deletions cut 6 bases from V and 8 bases from J, with 17 bases between. CDR3 protein: CSVRQNPWHEQFF. The CDR3 DNA reads TGCAGCGTACGACAGAACCCTTGGCATGAGCAGTTCTTC.

This clonotype was seen at least ten times. The chain couples TRBV2 to TRBJ2-5, with 7 bases matching TRBD2. This CDR3 contains 15 residues. Trimming took 5 bases from V and 1 from J; bases not matched to a gene: 7. Germline CDR1 SNHLY, CDR2 FYNNEI. The CDR3 loop is CASSPFSSGQETQYF. In DNA form, the CDR3 reads TGTGCCAGCAGTCCGTTCTCTAGCGGCCAAGAGACCCAGTACTTC. Combining the CDR3 with reference TRBV2 and TRBJ2-5 gives the whole variable domain EPEVTQTPSHQVTQMGQEVILRCVPISNHLYFYWYRQILGQKVEFLVSFYNNEISEKSEIFDDQFSVERPDGSNFTLKIRSTKLEDSAMYFCASSPFSSGQETQYFGPGTRLLVL.

The chain links TRBV12-1 to TRBJ2-5; TRBD2, as called in the table, went unchecked against the DNA. TRBV12-1 is reported as a pseudogene. The length of the CDR3 is 16 residues. The CDR3 here is CASSQLAGSLPGTQYF. The DNA of the CDR3 is TGTGCCAGCAGCCAACTAGCGGGGAGTCTCCCTGGGACCCAGTACTTC.

In this sample, this clonotype turned up many times. The CDR3 loop is CASSFSGSLYEQYF. In DNA, the CDR3 is TGTGCCAGCAGCTTTAGCGGGAGCCTATACGAGCAGTACTTC. The rearrangement uses TRBV5-6 and TRBJ2-7, with 9 positions matching TRBD2. This CDR3 region has 14 residues. V lost 2 bases to trimming and J lost 4 bases; unmatched junction nucleotides: 4. Germline V gene data show CDR1 as SGHDT and CDR2 as YYEEEE.

A few counts support this clonotype. The J gene is TRBJ2-7, the V gene TRBV2; D may be TRBD1 or TRBD2 (5 bases each). The CDR3 is made up of 14 amino acids. Per the germline V gene, CDR1 is SNHLY and CDR2 is FYNNEI. Between the trimmed V and J ends, which lost 1 base and 7 bases, there was a span of 14 bases. The CDR3 nucleotides are TGTGCCAGCAGTGAAGGAGGGGACCTTACGGAGCAGTACGTC. Amino acids: CASSEGGDLTEQYV.

This clonotype was detected ten times or more. The V and J genes are TRBV20-1 and TRBJ2-7, with 11 bases lining up with TRBD2. Germline values: CDR1 DFQATT, CDR2 SNEGSKA (reference sequence). CDR3 size: 15 residues. Germline trimming cut 3 bases from V and 5 bases from J; bases unmatched to any gene: 9. The CDR3 DNA reads as TGCAGTGCTAGTCCGGTAGCGGGAGGGCCCCACGAGCAGTACTTC. It encodes CSASPVAGGPHEQYF.

This clonotype was detected many times. The chain has TRBV2 and TRBJ2-6; D unresolved. The CDR3 extends over 15 amino acids. The V end lost 7 bases, the J end lost 2 bases, and 12 bases lay between the germline ends. The V gene's germline CDR1 is SNHLY and CDR2 FYNNEI. The chain's CDR3 is CASISDRTGANVLTF. Written as DNA, the CDR3 is TGTGCCAGCATCTCTGACCGAACTGGGGCCAACGTCCTGACTTTC.

This clonotype was observed many times. The chain carries TRBV6-6 and TRBJ2-7; D may be TRBD2 (6 bases). The CDR3 contains 16 residues. Germline V gene sequence: CDR1 MNHNY, CDR2 SVGAGI (reference sequence). V gave up 2 bases and J gave up 3 bases, with 17 bases separating them. CDR3 in amino acids: CASSYPPGREIYEQYF. The CDR3 DNA is TGTGCCAGCAGTTACCCCCCGGGACGGGAGATCTACGAGCAGTACTTC.

This clonotype has ten or more counts. This rearrangement joins TRBV7-9 to TRBJ1-3, with no clear D. The germline V gene encodes CDR1 SEHNR and CDR2 FQNEAQ (reference sequence). This CDR3 has 14 residues. The ends were cut back, 4 bases at V and 0 bases at J, with 7 bases in the middle. The chain's CDR3 is CASSSSSSGNTIYF. In nucleotides, the CDR3 is TGTGCCAGCAGCTCGAGTTCCTCTGGAAACACCATATATTTT. Full variable domain (missing parts from reference TRBV7-9 and TRBJ1-3): DTGVSQNPRHKITKRGQNVTFRCDPISEHNRLYWYRQTLGQGPEFLTYFQNEAQLEKSRLLSDRFSAERPKGSFSTLEIQRTEQGDSAMYLCASSSSSSGNTIYFGEGSWLTVV.

This clonotype has more than one count but fewer than ten. The chain recombines TRBV20-1 with TRBJ2-1; the match to TRBD1 covers 12 bases. The germline V gene has CDR1 DFQATT and CDR2 SNEGSKA (reference sequence). The CDR3 covers 16 residues. The V segment lost 6 bases and the J segment 1 base; nucleotides outside the gene matches: 7. The CDR3 is CSASGQGAVSYNEQFF. The CDR3 DNA reads as TGCAGTGCGTCGGGACAGGGGGCCGTATCCTACAATGAGCAGTTCTTC.

In the case of this clonotype: A much larger clone differs by one base, so this may be a read error. The chain recombines TRBV7-8 with TRBJ1-5; 9 nucleotides line up with TRBD1. CDR1 is SGHVS, CDR2 FQNEAQ, per germline. The CDR3 length is 15 residues. The CDR3 here is CVSSRRQGGNQPQHF. DNA for the CDR3: TGTGTCAGCAGCCGCCGACAGGGGGGCAATCAGCCCCAGCATTTT.

The sample holds many counts of this clonotype. The gene calls are TRBV18 and TRBJ1-2; unclear D gene. This CDR3 has 14 amino acids. V was cut by 0 bases and J by 1 base, with 6 bases left in between. Per germline, CDR1 KGHSH and CDR2 LQKENI. CDR3 residues: CASSPPASNYGYTF. In DNA form, the CDR3 reads TGTGCCAGCTCACCACCGGCCAGTAACTATGGCTACACCTTC.

The table lists this clonotype with many counts. As DNA, the CDR3 is TGTGCCAGCAGCTTCCGGACAGGGGGCAACACTGAAGCTTTCTTT. Its translation is CASSFRTGGNTEAFF. The chain is built from TRBV7-2 and TRBJ1-1, with 11 bases matching TRBD1. Looked up from germline, CDR1 is SGHTA and CDR2 is FQGNSA. J lost 2 bases, V lost 3 bases, and 2 bases had no gene match. The length of the CDR3 is 15 residues.

The chain joins TRBV11-2 to TRBJ2-7, with 7 bases matching TRBD2. Losses at the gene ends were 4 bases for V and 0 bases for J; bases not matched to a gene: 9. CDR3 length: 16 amino acids. Per the germline V gene, CDR1 is SGHAT and CDR2 is FQNNGV. CDR3 in DNA: TGTGCCAGCAGCTCCTGGAAGGGAGGGAGCTCCTACGAGCAGTACTTC. It codes for CASSSWKGGSSYEQYF.

This clonotype was counted a few times. The chain has TRBV28 and TRBJ2-5; D possibly matches TRBD1 or TRBD2 (5 bases each). CDR1 MDHEN and CDR2 SYDVKM come from the germline V gene. The V and J ends lost 3 bases and 2 bases respectively, with 13 bases between them. The CDR3 has 15 amino acids. The CDR3 sequence: CASSFGASSQETQYF. The DNA for the CDR3 is TGTGCCAGCAGTTTCGGGGCTAGCAGTCAAGAGACCCAGTACTTC. Variable domain in full (rest from reference TRBV28 and TRBJ2-5): DVKVTQSSRYLVKRTGEKVFLECVQDMDHENMFWYRQDPGLGLRLIYFSYDVKMKEKGDIPEGYSVSREKKERFSLILESASTNQTSMYLCASSFGASSQETQYFGPGTRLLVL.

This clonotype has a count of ten or more. The chain joins TRBV25-1 to TRBJ2-4; 7 positions match TRBD2. The CDR3 length is 16 residues. Looked up from germline, CDR1 is MGHDK and CDR2 is SYGVNS. V trimming: 2 bases; J trimming: 0 bases; junction bases outside the gene matches: 4. The CDR3 sequence is CASSEREGLAKNIQYF. The CDR3 DNA reads as TGTGCCAGCAGTGAAAGGGAGGGGTTAGCCAAAAACATTCAGTACTTC.

The table lists this clonotype with many counts. The chain employs TRBV5-1 and TRBJ1-5; 9 nucleotides match TRBD1. Looked up from germline, CDR1 is SGHRS and CDR2 is YFSETQ. Trimming at V came to 1 base and at J to 4 bases, leaving 3 bases not matched to a gene. The CDR3 covers 15 residues. CDR3 in DNA: TGCGCCAGCAGCTTGATGACAGGGGGAAATCAGCCCCAGCATTTT. It specifies CASSLMTGGNQPQHF.

As concerns this clonotype: This sequence may be a read error, since a much larger clone differs from it by one base. The chain recombines TRBV6-1 with TRBJ2-7, with 7 bases that match TRBD2. Losses at the gene ends were 10 bases for V and 0 bases for J; bases not matched to a gene: 9. The CDR3 runs to 14 residues. Looked up from germline, CDR1 is MNHNS and CDR2 is SASEGT. The DNA for the CDR3 is TGTGCCATCCGCGTTGGCGGGGGCTCCTACGAGCAGTACTTC. It is translated as CAIRVGGGSYEQYF.

This clonotype has a count of ten or more. This rearrangement joins TRBV15 to TRBJ1-2; 7 bases match TRBD1. The CDR3 extends over 14 amino acids. Germline V lookup: CDR1 LNHNV, CDR2 YYDKDF (reference sequence). V gave up 0 bases and J gave up 4 bases; unmatched junction bases: 2. This CDR3 reads CATSRDRGGYGYTF. The CDR3 DNA reads TGTGCCACCAGCAGAGACAGGGGGGGCTATGGCTACACCTTC.

This clonotype occurred many times. The gene calls are TRBV9 and TRBJ2-5; 9 positions agree with TRBD1. The V gene end was trimmed by 4 bases and the J gene end by 5 bases; junction bases not matched to a gene: 15. Germline CDR1 is SGDLS and CDR2 is YYNGEE. The CDR3 runs 17 residues. The CDR3 is CASSTPKTGGGTETQYF. CDR3 coding DNA: TGTGCCAGCAGCACCCCCAAGACAGGGGGGGGAACGGAGACCCAGTACTTC.

The chain is built from TRBV6-6 and TRBJ2-5, with 12 bases fitting TRBD2. The CDR3 spans 16 residues. V dropped 2 bases and J dropped 2; count of bases not matched to a gene: 3. Per the germline V gene, CDR1 is MNHNY and CDR2 is SVGAGI (reference sequence). CDR3 amino acids: CASSYLTSGRQETQYF. CDR3 coding DNA: TGTGCCAGCAGTTACCTTACTAGCGGGAGGCAAGAGACCCAGTACTTC.

This clonotype is judged medium-sized. V usage is TRBV29-1 and J usage is TRBJ1-2, with TRBD1 as a possible D gene (5 bases). CDR3 size: 14 residues. Trimming removed 6 bases at V and 0 bases at J, with 14 bases between. In germline, CDR1 is SQVTM, CDR2 ANQGSEA. The CDR3 coding sequence is TGCAGCGTCAGCCGGGACCCAGCTAACTATGGCTACACCTTC. Protein: CSVSRDPANYGYTF.